The 30 T cell receptor beta chains reported below all come from one sample, sequenced in a study of T cell responses to AZD1222 COVID-19 vaccine. Sequenced by immunoSEQ multiplex PCR; TCRdb stores in-frame clones only, minus some. The sample shows some 81,000 clones, around 84% of them seen only once. The sequencing used peripheral blood, collected 28 days after the second AZD1222 dose. The receptors originated from an adult who received the AZD1222 COVID-19 vaccine.

This clone was counted once. The chain joins TRBV25-1 to TRBJ1-1; D unresolved. The germline V gene has CDR1 MGHDK and CDR2 SYGVNS. The CDR3 consists of 15 residues. V lost 2 bases, J lost 4 bases, and 14 bases lay in between. The CDR3 DNA is TGTGCCAGCAGTGAACCAGGAGGCCTCGGCACTGAAGCTTTCTTT. It is translated as CASSEPGGLGTEAFF.

The J gene is TRBJ2-5, the V gene TRBV18, with a possible D match to TRBD1 (5 bases). The germline CDR1 and CDR2 sequences are KGHSH and LQKENI. The V gene lost 1 base and the J gene lost 2 bases, with 8 bases spanning the gap. The CDR3 contains 14 residues. The CDR3 protein is CASSPQGAQETQYF. CDR3 nucleotides: TGTGCCAGCTCACCACAAGGGGCACAAGAGACCCAGTACTTC.

The chain links TRBV27 to TRBJ1-2; weak D call: TRBD1 (5 bases). V dropped 5 bases and J dropped 0 bases, with 13 bases sitting between them. The CDR3 is made up of 15 amino acids. CDR1 and CDR2 from the germline V gene are MNHEY and SMNVEV (reference sequence). CDR3 in amino acids: CASSGRDVPNYGYTF. In DNA, the CDR3 is TGTGCCAGCAGTGGACGGGACGTCCCTAACTATGGCTACACCTTC.

Comment on this clone: Other nucleotide sequences from this sample produce the same CDR3. The rearrangement links TRBV7-2 to TRBJ2-2; D gene ambiguous. Germline CDR1 and CDR2: SGHTA and FQGNSA. Trimming removed 5 bases at V and 7 bases at J, with 11 bases between. The CDR3 has 13 amino acids. The CDR3 here is CASSTQYGGELFF. The CDR3 DNA follows: TGTGCCAGCAGCACACAATACGGCGGGGAGCTGTTTTTT.

The genes are TRBV19 and TRBJ2-5; 7 bases agree with TRBD1. Germline values: CDR1 LNHDA, CDR2 SQIVND (reference sequence). The CDR3 runs 17 residues. V shed 4 bases, J shed 0 bases, and the junction held 11 bases outside the gene matches. The CDR3 region has the DNA TGTGCCAGTAGTAGAACCCCGGGACAGCAGTACCAAGAGACCCAGTACTTC. Amino acids: CASSRTPGQQYQETQYF.

This clone was seen only a few times. The genes are TRBV5-5 and TRBJ1-4; D may be TRBD1 (5 bases). The CDR3 runs to 14 residues. V was cut by 4 bases and J by 6 bases, with 13 bases left in between. From germline, CDR1 is SGHKS and CDR2 YYEKEE (reference sequence). The DNA of the CDR3 is TGTGCCAGCAGCCTAGCAGGGTTTGATGAAAAACTGTTTTTT. It translates to CASSLAGFDEKLFF.

The chain's CDR3 is CASARGDSRRDEQFF. In DNA, the CDR3 is TGTGCTAGTGCCCGAGGGGACTCCCGCCGGGATGAGCAGTTCTTC. The V gene is TRBV12-5, the J gene TRBJ2-1, with D maybe TRBD2 (6 bases). With 7 bases removed from V and 8 bases from J, the gap between germline ends came to 21 bases. In germline, CDR1 is LGHNT, CDR2 FRNRAP. This CDR3 is built from 15 residues.

This clone was observed once. The chain joins TRBV6-5 to TRBJ2-7, with 7 bases aligning to TRBD1. The CDR3 has 15 residues. Germline-derived CDR1 and CDR2 are MNHEY and SVGAGI. Trimming cost V 1 base and J 3 bases; bases outside gene matches: 6. CDR3 nucleotides: TGTGCCAGCAGTTACTACAGGGGATTCGTCTACGAGCAGTACTTC. Translating it yields CASSYYRGFVYEQYF.

The chain joins TRBV3-1 (or the pseudogene TRBV3-2) to TRBJ2-7; 8 bases align to TRBD1. Germline V gene lookup returns CDR1 LGHDT and CDR2 YNNKEL (reference sequence). The CDR3 runs to 16 residues. V was clipped by 0 bases and J by 1 base; unmatched bases: 5. DNA of the CDR3: TGTGCCAGCAGCCAAGACGCAGGACAGGGTTCCTACGAGCAGTACTTC. This encodes CASSQDAGQGSYEQYF.

The V gene is TRBV30, the J gene TRBJ1-1; unclear D gene. The V gene's germline CDR1 is GTSNPN and CDR2 SVGIG (reference sequence). The V end lost 3 bases, the J end lost 11 bases, and 13 bases lay between the germline ends. The CDR3 extends over 11 amino acids. CDR3 residues: CAWSISGRAFF. The CDR3 coding sequence is TGTGCCTGGAGCATCTCGGGGAGGGCTTTCTTT. The whole variable domain, remainder taken from reference TRBV30 and TRBJ1-1, is SQTIHQWPATLVQPVGSPLSLECTVEGTSNPNLYWYRQAAGRGLQLLFYSVGIGQISSEVPQNLSASRPQDRQFILSSKKLLLSDSGFYLCAWSISGRAFFGQGTRLTVV.

The V call is TRBV2, the J call TRBJ2-5; D could derive from TRBD1 or TRBD2 (5 bases each). Trimming shortened V by 6 bases and J by 5 bases, and 19 bases separated the two germline ends. The CDR3 is 15 residues long. Germline lookup yields CDR1 SNHLY and CDR2 FYNNEI. CDR3 DNA sequence: TGTGCCAGCAGCCGGCTGGGGGTGCCACGGGAGACCCAGTACTTC. Amino acid sequence: CASSRLGVPRETQYF.

CDR3 residues: CASSQDGSAIPQYF. The CDR3 DNA reads TGCGCCAGCAGCCAAGATGGGAGCGCGATACCGCAGTATTTT. The chain is built from TRBV4-1 and TRBJ2-3; tentative D call: TRBD2 (5 bases). V lost 0 bases to trimming and J lost 10 bases, with 14 bases between them. The germline CDR1 and CDR2 sequences are MGHRA and YSYEKL. This CDR3 is built from 14 residues.

This sequence joins TRBV28 and TRBJ1-5; TRBD1 matches at 7 bases. Germline trimming cut 10 bases from V and 3 bases from J; bases unmatched to any gene: 6. CDR1 is MDHEN and CDR2 is SYDVKM in the germline V gene. This CDR3 region has 13 residues. DNA for the CDR3: TGTGCCACCACGACAGGGCTCAATCAGCCCCAGCATTTT. This translates into CATTTGLNQPQHF.

The DNA for the CDR3 is TGTGCCAGCGGGGCTAGCGGGAGCAATGAGCAGTTCTTC. This encodes CASGASGSNEQFF. This chain connects TRBV7-3 to TRBJ2-1; 10 bases fit TRBD2. This CDR3 has 13 amino acids. Looked up from germline, CDR1 is SGHTA and CDR2 is FQGTGA. Unmatched junction bases numbered 4, after V lost 8 bases and J lost 6 bases.

V and J are TRBV28 and TRBJ1-5, with TRBD1 matching over 7 bases. Germline CDR1 is MDHEN and CDR2 is SYDVKM. J gave up 5 bases and V 3 bases, and 4 bases lay outside the gene matches. This CDR3 has 14 amino acids. This CDR3 is CASSFHRGYQPQHF. CDR3 sequence (DNA): TGTGCCAGCAGTTTTCACAGGGGTTATCAGCCCCAGCATTTT. Together with reference TRBV28 and TRBJ1-5, the CDR3 gives the full variable domain: DVKVTQSSRYLVKRTGEKVFLECVQDMDHENMFWYRQDPGLGLRLIYFSYDVKMKEKGDIPEGYSVSREKKERFSLILESASTNQTSMYLCASSFHRGYQPQHFGDGTRLSIL.

This rearrangement joins TRBV2 to TRBJ2-7; 9 bases agree with TRBD2. V lost 7 bases, J lost 2 bases, and 6 bases stayed unmatched. The V gene's germline CDR1 is SNHLY and CDR2 FYNNEI. The CDR3 is made up of 14 amino acids. CDR3 in amino acids: CASNRLAETYEQYF. The CDR3 region has the DNA TGTGCCAGCAACAGACTAGCGGAGACCTACGAGCAGTACTTC.

The J gene is TRBJ1-5, the V gene TRBV27; 7 bases line up with TRBD1. Unmatched junction bases numbered 8, after V lost 0 bases and J lost 9 bases. From germline, CDR1 is MNHEY and CDR2 SMNVEV (reference sequence). This CDR3 spans 15 amino acids. The DNA for the CDR3 is TGTGCCAGCAGTTTATCGGGGACAGTGGTTGGGCCCCAGCATTTT. Amino acid sequence: CASSLSGTVVGPQHF.

This clone was detected only once. V and J are TRBV19 and TRBJ1-2; tentatively, D is TRBD1 (5 bases). With 7 bases removed from V and 1 base from J, the gap between germline ends came to 16 bases. Germline V lookup: CDR1 LNHDA, CDR2 SQIVND (reference sequence). The CDR3 consists of 15 residues. The CDR3 DNA reads as TGTGCCAGTACCACGGCTGGGGCGGGTAACTATGGCTACACCTTC. This encodes CASTTAGAGNYGYTF.

Here the CDR3 DNA reads TGCAGCGCACCCTGGGGGCCGGTCCGGGGGGAGACCCAGTACTTC. This gives the protein CSAPWGPVRGETQYF. The chain links TRBV29-1 to TRBJ2-5; D could derive from TRBD1 or TRBD2 (6 bases each). The CDR3 is 15 residues long. The V gene's germline CDR1 is SQVTM and CDR2 ANQGSEA. Trimming cost V 7 bases and J 5 bases, with 23 bases left between them.

J is TRBJ2-1 and V is TRBV18; D remains ambiguous. CDR1 is KGHSH, CDR2 LQKENI, per germline. Trimming took 5 bases from V and 2 from J, leaving 10 bases between them. The CDR3 length is 14 residues. CDR3 in amino acids: CASSVSDTYNEQFF. CDR3 in DNA: TGTGCCAGCTCAGTCAGCGACACCTACAATGAGCAGTTCTTC. The entire variable domain, with the rest obtained from reference TRBV18 and TRBJ2-1, is as follows: NAGVMQNPRHLVRRRGQEARLRCSPMKGHSHVYWYRQLPEEGLKFMVYLQKENIIDESGMPKERFSAEFPKEGPSILRIQQVVRGDSAAYFCASSVSDTYNEQFFGPGTRLTVL.

This clone was seen just once. The V gene is TRBV5-6, the J gene TRBJ2-4, with D perhaps matching TRBD2 (5 bases). Germline V CDR1 and CDR2: SGHDT, YYEEEE. The CDR3 totals 19 residues. V lost 1 base and J lost 1, with 21 bases in between. CDR3 amino acids: CASSLPLAEGNRAKNIQYF. CDR3 DNA sequence: TGTGCCAGCAGCTTGCCCTTAGCCGAGGGTAATCGGGCCAAAAACATTCAGTACTTC.

This sequence joins TRBV2 and TRBJ2-7; a possible D gene is TRBD1 (6 bases). Germline values: CDR1 SNHLY, CDR2 FYNNEI. Trimming left V 5 bases short and J 2 bases short, with 10 bases between. The CDR3 consists of 13 residues. The CDR3 loop is CASSRTETYEQYF. Here the CDR3 DNA reads TGTGCCAGCAGTCGGACAGAGACCTACGAGCAGTACTTC.

The gene calls are TRBV5-5 and TRBJ2-3; 8 bases are shared with TRBD2. The V gene's germline CDR1 is SGHKS and CDR2 YYEKEE (reference sequence). Losses at the gene ends were 4 bases for V and 6 bases for J; bases not matched to a gene: 7. This CDR3 spans 14 amino acids. CDR3 amino acids: CASSLRTSLDTQYF. The CDR3 region has the DNA TGTGCCAGCAGCCTCCGGACTAGCCTGGATACGCAGTATTTT. The full variable domain, rest sourced from reference TRBV5-5 and TRBJ2-3, is DAGVTQSPTHLIKTRGQQVTLRCSPISGHKSVSWYQQVLGQGPQFIFQYYEKEERGRGNFPDRFSARQFPNYSSELNVNALLLGDSALYLCASSLRTSLDTQYFGPGTRLTVL.

V and J are TRBV30 and TRBJ2-2; TRBD1 agrees at 11 bases. Germline CDR1 reads GTSNPN; CDR2 reads SVGIG (reference sequence). V was clipped by 2 bases and J by 0 bases; unmatched bases: 2. The CDR3 loop spans 16 amino acids. This CDR3 reads CAWSRGQGANTGELFF. In DNA form, the CDR3 reads TGTGCCTGGAGTCGGGGACAGGGGGCGAACACCGGGGAGCTGTTTTTT. Looking up the rest from reference TRBV30 and TRBJ2-2 gives the full variable domain: SQTIHQWPATLVQPVGSPLSLECTVEGTSNPNLYWYRQAAGRGLQLLFYSVGIGQISSEVPQNLSASRPQDRQFILSSKKLLLSDSGFYLCAWSRGQGANTGELFFGEGSRLTVL.

This sequence joins TRBV27 and TRBJ2-1; 7 bases align to TRBD1. Looked up from germline, CDR1 is MNHEY and CDR2 is SMNVEV (reference sequence). Trimming at V came to 2 bases and at J to 6 bases, leaving 4 bases not matched to a gene. This CDR3 region has 14 residues. The CDR3 region has the DNA TGTGCCAGCAGTTTACGCCGACAGGGCAATGAGCAGTTCTTC. Residues: CASSLRRQGNEQFF.

The V and J genes are TRBV30 and TRBJ1-5, with D maybe TRBD1 (6 bases). This CDR3 has 15 residues. The germline V gene encodes CDR1 GTSNPN and CDR2 SVGIG (reference sequence). Trimming left V 1 base short and J 2 bases short, with 12 bases between. CDR3: CAWSGRGRGNQPQHF. The CDR3 DNA sequence: TGTGCCTGGAGTGGCAGGGGCCGTGGCAATCAGCCCCAGCATTTT.

The rearrangement links TRBV7-9 to TRBJ1-1; the D gene is possibly TRBD1 (6 bases). The germline gives CDR1 SEHNR, CDR2 FQNEAQ (reference sequence). CDR3 length equals 15 residues. Trimming took 6 bases from V and 2 from J, leaving 16 bases between them. This CDR3 reads CASSGGQRFNTEAFF. In DNA form, the CDR3 reads TGTGCCAGCAGTGGGGGGCAGAGGTTTAACACTGAAGCTTTCTTT.

The chain couples TRBV27 to TRBJ1-2; D not certain. CDR3 length equals 12 residues. V shed 11 bases and J shed 4 bases, with 14 bases lying between them. Germline V lookup: CDR1 MNHEY, CDR2 SMNVEV (reference sequence). This CDR3 reads CASTTAGYGYTF. The CDR3 coding sequence is TGTGCCTCGACGACGGCCGGCTATGGCTACACCTTC.

V gene TRBV3-1 (or the pseudogene TRBV3-2) combines with J gene TRBJ2-3; D is possibly TRBD1 (5 bases). Germline V gene lookup returns CDR1 LGHDT and CDR2 YNNKEL (reference sequence). The V end was cut by 2 bases, the J end by 1 base, with 13 bases between. The CDR3 loop spans 16 amino acids. CDR3 sequence: CASSQRTGYRTDTQYF. The DNA of the CDR3 is TGTGCCAGCAGCCAACGTACAGGTTACCGCACAGATACGCAGTATTTT.

The V call is TRBV19, the J call TRBJ2-3; no firm D call. Germline V lookup: CDR1 LNHDA, CDR2 SQIVND (reference sequence). The CDR3 covers 14 residues. Trimming removed 3 bases from V and 1 base from J, with 8 bases in between. The CDR3, as DNA: TGTGCCAGTAGTATGCTGGGTCGCACAGATACGCAGTATTTT. It specifies CASSMLGRTDTQYF.